This is a list of T cell receptor beta chains from one sample in a study of T cells in Graves' hyperthyroidism and ophthalmopathy. Using its own MiXCR run on the multiplex PCR reads, TCRdb lists one record per CDR3 protein. In the table there are about 700,000 distinct CDR3 sequences, about 14% of which are singletons. Sequences were obtained from blood. These receptors originate from a woman aged 18-29 years with Graves' hyperthyroidism. Both conserved end residues are part of each CDR3. Each record gives: CDR3 protein, CDR3 DNA, V gene, D gene, J gene, clone size. The D gene is left open where the match is weak. Clone size, where shown, is once, few, many, or a class for clones that have expanded.

CSARASRGTSYEQYF | TGCAGTGCTAGAGCAAGTCGGGGGACATCCTACGAGCAGTACTTC | TRBV20-1 | - | TRBJ2-7 | many
CASSESRQGAQTQYF | TGTGCCAGCAGTGAATCTCGGCAGGGGGCCCAGACCCAGTACTTC | TRBV25-1 | TRBD1 | TRBJ2-5 | few
CASSLFIQGKNIQYF | TGTGCCAGCAGTTTATTTATACAGGGGAAAAACATTCAGTACTTC | TRBV28 | TRBD1 | TRBJ2-4 | many
CASSLASAIHGEYF | TGTGCCAGCAGTTTGGCTAGCGCCATACATGGGGAGTACTTC | TRBV28 | - | TRBJ2-5 | many
CTSSFAQGAEAFF | TGTACCAGCAGCTTCGCACAGGGGGCTGAAGCTTTCTTT | TRBV7-2 | TRBD1 | TRBJ1-1 | many
CASSKAGTRGYEQYF | TGTGCCAGTAGTAAAGCAGGGACTAGAGGCTACGAGCAGTACTTC | TRBV19 | TRBD2 | TRBJ2-7 | few
CASSMAGQGLSQLFF | TGTGCCAGCAGTATGGCTGGACAGGGTTTGTCGCAACTGTTTTTT | TRBV28 | TRBD1 | TRBJ1-4 | many
CASSLVDRGDYGYTF | TGTGCCAGCAGCTTAGTCGACCGGGGCGACTATGGCTACACCTTC | TRBV7-9 | - | TRBJ1-2 | -
CASSRDTHTGELFF | TGTGCCAGCAGCCGGGACACCCACACCGGGGAGCTGTTTTTT | TRBV12-3/TRBV12-4 | - | TRBJ2-2 | -
CASSLESSDRKFF | TGTGCCAGCAGCCTAGAGTCTAGCGATCGGAAGTTCTTC | TRBV12-3/TRBV12-4 | - | TRBJ2-1 | few
CSARPSSTDTQYF | TGCAGTGCCAGACCTTCTAGCACAGATACGCAGTATTTT | TRBV20-1 | - | TRBJ2-3 | few
CASSHPYRDNEKLFF | TGCGCCAGCAGCCACCCCTACAGGGATAATGAAAAACTGTTTTTT | TRBV4-1 | - | TRBJ1-4 | -
CSATVGTTSNRQYF | TGCAGTGCGACTGTGGGGACCACCTCGAACAGGCAGTACTTC | TRBV20-1 | - | TRBJ2-7 | many
CSAPGTGSQYGYTF | TGCAGTGCCCCCGGGACAGGGTCTCAATATGGCTACACCTTC | TRBV20-1 | TRBD1 | TRBJ1-2 | -
CATSRESQETQYF | TGTGCCACCTCTCGGGAGTCTCAAGAGACCCAGTACTTC | TRBV10-3 | - | TRBJ2-5 | few
CASSQFGENTEAFF | TGTGCCAGCAGTCAGTTCGGGGAGAACACTGAAGCTTTCTTT | TRBV28 | - | TRBJ1-1 | many
CASSQEFDTGGTNNIQYF | TGCGCCAGCAGCCAAGAGTTCGATACGGGAGGAACCAACAACATTCAGTACTTC | TRBV4-3 | TRBD2 | TRBJ2-4 | few
CASSQRIEKLFF | TGTGCCAGCAGCCAGCGTATCGAAAAACTGTTTTTT | TRBV4-2 | - | TRBJ1-4 | -
CASSLNRGKTDTQYF | TGTGCCAGCAGCTTAAACAGGGGTAAAACAGATACGCAGTATTTT | TRBV7-3 | TRBD1 | TRBJ2-3 | -
CASSLQRVRETEAFF | TGCGCCAGCAGCCTCCAAAGGGTCAGGGAAACTGAAGCTTTCTTT | TRBV4-1 | - | TRBJ1-1 | few
CASSPTSVFNSPLHF | TGTGCCAGCTCACCAACCTCGGTGTTTAATTCACCCCTCCACTTT | TRBV18 | - | TRBJ1-6 | -
CASKMSAGYEQYF | TGTGCCAGCAAGATGTCCGCGGGCTACGAGCAGTACTTC | TRBV6-2/TRBV6-3 | - | TRBJ2-7 | many
CASSHNKGGKLFF | TGTGCCAGCAGCCACAACAAGGGAGGAAAACTGTTTTTT | TRBV4-2 | - | TRBJ1-4 | few
CASRPTGQGTYEQYF | TGTGCCAGCAGGCCCACGGGACAGGGAACCTACGAGCAGTACTTC | TRBV6-2/TRBV6-3 | TRBD1 | TRBJ2-7 | many
CASSPHPSGSFPSYNEQFF | TGTGCCAGCAGCCCACACCCTAGCGGGAGCTTCCCATCCTACAATGAGCAGTTCTTC | TRBV7-2 | TRBD2 | TRBJ2-1 | -
CASSLRPGMLNEKLFF | TGTGCCAGCAGTTTGCGCCCCGGGATGCTAAATGAAAAACTGTTTTTT | TRBV28 | - | TRBJ1-4 | many
CSARETLVGTGHNEQYF | TGCAGTGCTAGAGAAACCCTCGTGGGGACAGGGCATAACGAGCAGTACTTC | TRBV20-1 | TRBD1 | TRBJ2-7 | few
CASSHPRLAGGPSEQFF | TGTGCCAGCAGCCATCCACGACTAGCGGGAGGGCCAAGTGAGCAGTTCTTC | TRBV14 | TRBD2 | TRBJ2-1 | few
CASSRNPPPTSEQFF | TGTGCCAGCAGCCGAAACCCGCCGCCGACAAGTGAGCAGTTCTTC | TRBV7-8 | - | TRBJ2-1 | many
CSAITGPDTQYF | TGCAGTGCTATCACAGGTCCAGATACGCAGTATTTT | TRBV20-1 | - | TRBJ2-3 | many
CATSDLKGRRAGELFF | TGTGCCACCAGTGACCTAAAAGGACGACGGGCCGGGGAGCTGTTTTTT | TRBV24-1 | - | TRBJ2-2 | few
CASSEPNSVQSSYNEQFF | TGTGCCAGCAGTGAGCCCAATAGCGTGCAATCCTCCTACAATGAGCAGTTCTTC | TRBV6-4 | - | TRBJ2-1 | few
CAWRDLGENEQYF | TGTGCCTGGAGGGACCTAGGGGAGAACGAGCAGTACTTC | TRBV30 | - | TRBJ2-7 | many
CASSQQREEYEQYF | TGCGCCAGCAGCCAACAACGGGAGGAATACGAGCAGTACTTC | TRBV4-1 | TRBD2 | TRBJ2-7 | -
CASSLDGGRFLSGNTIYF | TGTGCCAGCAGCTTGGACGGGGGACGTTTTCTCTCTGGAAACACCATATATTTT | TRBV5-5 | - | TRBJ1-3 | -
CASSLSAGVSTGELFF | TGTGCCAGCAGCTTATCAGCGGGAGTTAGCACCGGGGAGCTGTTTTTT | TRBV11-2 | TRBD2 | TRBJ2-2 | many
CASRAGYSYEQYF | TGTGCCAGTAGGGCAGGGTACTCCTACGAGCAGTACTTC | TRBV19 | - | TRBJ2-7 | few
CASSIGQYNSPLHF | TGTGCCAGTAGTATCGGGCAATATAATTCACCCCTCCACTTT | TRBV19 | - | TRBJ1-6 | -
CASSFTGSTDTQYF | TGTGCCAGCAGCTTTACAGGGAGCACAGATACGCAGTATTTT | TRBV5-5 | - | TRBJ2-3 | many
CASSLWTGGAGELFF | TGTGCCAGCAGCTTATGGACTGGCGGCGCCGGGGAGCTGTTTTTT | TRBV11-2 | - | TRBJ2-2 | few
CASRGYRDLRYEQYF | TGTGCCAGCAGGGGGTACCGGGACCTACGCTACGAGCAGTACTTC | TRBV3-1 | - | TRBJ2-7 | few
CSARGRGLAGISVGGIQYF | TGCAGTGCTAGGGGCCGCGGGCTAGCGGGAATTTCTGTGGGTGGCATTCAGTACTTC | TRBV20-1 | TRBD2 | TRBJ2-4 | -
CASSASHASYEQYF | TGTGCCAGCAGCGCCTCCCACGCTTCCTACGAGCAGTACTTC | TRBV9 | - | TRBJ2-7 | -
CASSLGATNSGNTIYF | TGTGCCAGCAGCTTGGGGGCGACGAACTCTGGAAACACCATATATTTT | TRBV7-9 | - | TRBJ1-3 | many
CASSLRGSTDTQYF | TGTGCCAGCAGTCTCCGGGGGAGCACAGATACGCAGTATTTT | TRBV12-3/TRBV12-4 | - | TRBJ2-3 | many
CASKYPGTDTQYF | TGTGCCAGCAAGTACCCCGGGACAGATACGCAGTATTTT | TRBV11-2 | - | TRBJ2-3 | many
CASRGGPGDEQYF | TGTGCCAGCAGAGGAGGGCCGGGGGACGAGCAGTACTTC | TRBV28 | - | TRBJ2-7 | many
CSARDLAGGPGCNEQFF | TGCAGTGCTAGAGATCTAGCGGGAGGGCCGGGCTGCAATGAGCAGTTCTTC | TRBV20-1 | TRBD2 | TRBJ2-1 | few
CASNELGNGETQYF | TGTGCCAGCAATGAATTAGGGAACGGAGAGACCCAGTACTTC | TRBV6-1 | - | TRBJ2-5 | many
CSARDKVSGANVLTF | TGCAGTGCTAGGGACAAGGTGTCCGGGGCCAACGTCCTGACTTTC | TRBV20-1 | - | TRBJ2-6 | -
CASSLWATDTGELFF | TGTGCCAGCAGCTTGTGGGCCACGGACACCGGGGAGCTGTTTTTT | TRBV5-5 | - | TRBJ2-2 | few
CASSFWSLVANYGYTF | TGTGCCAGCAGCTTTTGGTCCCTCGTGGCTAACTATGGCTACACCTTC | TRBV7-9 | - | TRBJ1-2 | -